This T cell receptor beta chain is from a study of cytomegalovirus exposure and HLA in healthy donors (dated by TCRdb to 2016 to 2017). About the investigation overall: A later analysis indicated that the 120 validation repertoires were generated on the platform also employed for the 670 or so repertoires of the first cohort. The study aimed to test whether signatures of past pathogen exposure could be identified by cataloging public T cell receptors. In addition to the first cohort of approximately 650 subjects, a separate validation cohort of 100 to 150 different subjects was used. To predict cytomegalovirus infection status, the study brought together high-throughput TCR immunosequencing, statistical association of individual TCRs with disease status, and machine learning. The study at large found these results: A later analysis found that TCRs clustered in the first cohort also tended to co-occur in the approximately 120 validation repertoires, with 94% of cluster scores above 0. In vitro tests confirmed that a few of the cytomegalovirus-associated TCR beta chains recognize cytomegalovirus antigens. In both the original and validation cohorts, the classifier was reported to diagnose cytomegalovirus status with high specificity and sensitivity. A later analysis had no HLA typing for the validation cohort, so co-occurrence there was scored across all 130 or so repertoires. Across donors, most TCR sequences were observed very rarely, whereas some public TCRs were present in many individuals. The authors suggested that the approach could potentially be generalized to other disease states and immunological phenotypes. The study gave a list of about 150 TCR beta chains associated with cytomegalovirus.

In the case of this clone: It has no known antigen specificity. The sample holds no much larger clone one base away, and base qualities are not on file.

Library method: the immunoSEQ multiplex PCR assay. In the paper's pipeline: A statistical classification framework was built to diagnose cytomegalovirus status from the catalog of TCR beta chain sequences. TCRdb mirrors the immuneACCESS table, restricted to in-frame sequences. Some clones are absent from its copies; in checked studies, under half trace to an unresolved V gene, and the reason for the others is unknown. The V and J calls and clone size were taken over from that table, and D and trimming were inferred from the DNA. The sample table holds about 84,000 clones, of which roughly 91% were seen once. The top ten clonotypes cover 2.1% of the sample. The donors were included in the validation cohort of some 120 subjects, a group kept apart from the approximately 670-subject first cohort. Ends trimmed: V by 2 bases, J by 6 bases; bases unmatched to a gene: 4. In the germline V gene, CDR1 corresponds to SGHTA and CDR2 to FQGNSA. Spanning cysteine to phenylalanine, the CDR3 consists of 15 amino acids. Solely the CDR3 DNA is kept, with 45 bases framed from the first base.

The receptor was derived from a young man in good health and CMV-seronegative. The chain is made from TRBV7-2 and TRBJ2-1, with 10 middle bases fitting TRBD2. The material sequenced was PBMCs. The nucleotides are TGTGCCAGCAGCTTAATTGCTAGCGGGAGCAATGAGCAGTTCTTC. This gives the protein CASSLIASGSNEQFF. Outside the CDR3, residues come from the reference TRBV7-2 and TRBJ2-1 proteins, so the full variable domain is: GAGVSQSPSNKVTEKGKDVELRCDPISGHTALYWYRQSLGQGLEFLIYFQGNSAPDKSGLPSDRFSAERTGGSVSTLTIQRTQQEDSAVYLCASSLIASGSNEQFFGPGTRLTVL.